These T cell receptor beta chains were read from a single sample in a study of blood T cell repertoires in COVID-19. TCRdb's table, derived via immunoSEQ multiplex PCR, lists solely in-frame clones and lacks some. The sample has about 300,000 clones, roughly 86% seen once; the top ten hold approximately 8.8%. Sequencing used peripheral blood. These receptor sequences come from a man younger than 30 with active or convalescent COVID-19. CDR3s include the opening cysteine and the closing phenylalanine or tryptophan. The D gene is left open where the match is weak. Size is omitted from some rows. Given values are once, few, many or a class for expanded clones.

CDR3 length: 16
J gene: TRBJ1-5
D gene: NA
V gene: TRBV6-1
clone size: NA
CDR3 protein: CASSEAGLVGNQPQHF
CDR3 DNA: TGTGCCAGCAGTGAAGCGGGGCTGGTGGGCAATCAGCCCCAGCATTTT

CDR3 length: 15
J gene: TRBJ1-4
D gene: TRBD1
V gene: TRBV11-2
clone size: NA
CDR3 protein: CASSAEGAGNEKLFF
CDR3 DNA: TGTGCCAGCAGCGCAGAGGGGGCAGGGAATGAAAAACTGTTTTTT

CDR3 length: 16
J gene: TRBJ1-1
D gene: TRBD1
V gene: TRBV18
clone size: NA
CDR3 protein: CASSPNQDRGHTEAFF
CDR3 DNA: TGTGCCAGCTCACCAAACCAAGACAGGGGGCACACTGAAGCTTTCTTT

CDR3 length: 15
J gene: TRBJ1-3
D gene: TRBD1
V gene: TRBV6-1
clone size: once
CDR3 protein: CASSWTGGAGNTIYF
CDR3 DNA: TGTGCCAGCAGCTGGACAGGGGGAGCTGGAAACACCATATATTTT

CDR3 length: 19
J gene: TRBJ2-3
D gene: TRBD2
V gene: TRBV3-1/TRBV3-2
clone size: NA
CDR3 protein: CASSHETSGGHYSTDTQYF
CDR3 DNA: TGTGCCAGCAGCCACGAAACTAGCGGGGGGCACTATAGCACAGATACGCAGTATTTT

CDR3 length: 15
J gene: TRBJ2-3
D gene: NA
V gene: TRBV6-1
clone size: NA
CDR3 protein: CASSESAGSTDTQYF
CDR3 DNA: TGTGCCAGCAGTGAATCGGCGGGTAGCACAGATACGCAGTATTTT

CDR3 length: 17
J gene: TRBJ1-5
D gene: TRBD1
V gene: TRBV5-1
clone size: NA
CDR3 protein: CASSRGQAYGSNQPQHF
CDR3 DNA: TGCGCCAGCAGCCGTGGACAGGCTTACGGTAGCAATCAGCCCCAGCATTTT

CDR3 length: 14
J gene: TRBJ2-4
D gene: NA
V gene: TRBV4-1
clone size: NA
CDR3 protein: CASSRVGGKNIQYF
CDR3 DNA: TGCGCCAGCAGCCGAGTCGGCGGCAAAAACATTCAGTACTTC

CDR3 length: 13
J gene: TRBJ1-2
D gene: NA
V gene: TRBV6-1
clone size: NA
CDR3 protein: CASSEHANYGYTF
CDR3 DNA: TGTGCCAGCAGTGAACATGCTAACTATGGCTACACCTTC

CDR3 length: 15
J gene: TRBJ2-1
D gene: NA
V gene: TRBV6-5
clone size: once
CDR3 protein: CASRPDSDLYNEQFF
CDR3 DNA: TGTGCCAGCAGACCGGACAGCGATCTCTACAATGAGCAGTTCTTC

CDR3 length: 12
J gene: TRBJ2-7
D gene: NA
V gene: TRBV13
clone size: NA
CDR3 protein: CASSVGPSEQYF
CDR3 DNA: TGTGCCAGCAGCGTGGGGCCCTCCGAGCAGTACTTC

CDR3 length: 12
J gene: TRBJ2-7
D gene: NA
V gene: TRBV13
clone size: NA
CDR3 protein: CASSYGAEGWYF
CDR3 DNA: TGTGCCAGCAGCTATGGCGCGGAGGGGTGGTACTTC

CDR3 length: 17
J gene: TRBJ1-2
D gene: NA
V gene: TRBV21-1
clone size: NA
CDR3 protein: CASSKKGPGGLYYGYTF
CDR3 DNA: TGTGCCAGCAGCAAAAAAGGGCCAGGGGGGTTGTACTATGGCTACACCTTC

CDR3 length: 15
J gene: TRBJ1-1
D gene: NA
V gene: TRBV7-6
clone size: NA
CDR3 protein: CASSDNDSGRAEAFF
CDR3 DNA: TGTGCCAGCAGCGATAATGATTCCGGGAGGGCTGAAGCTTTCTTT

CDR3 length: 15
J gene: TRBJ1-1
D gene: TRBD1
V gene: TRBV10-2
clone size: NA
CDR3 protein: CASSERTGRDTEAFF
CDR3 DNA: TGCGCCAGCAGTGAACGGACAGGGAGGGACACTGAAGCTTTCTTT

CDR3 length: 13
J gene: TRBJ2-3
D gene: NA
V gene: TRBV10-2
clone size: NA
CDR3 protein: CASSAGSTDTQYF
CDR3 DNA: TGCGCCAGCAGTGCAGGGTCTACAGATACGCAGTATTTT

CDR3 length: 13
J gene: TRBJ1-1
D gene: TRBD1
V gene: TRBV5-1
clone size: NA
CDR3 protein: CASSVGTGAEAFF
CDR3 DNA: TGCGCCAGCAGCGTTGGGACAGGGGCTGAAGCTTTCTTT

CDR3 length: 15
J gene: TRBJ2-7
D gene: TRBD1
V gene: TRBV14
clone size: NA
CDR3 protein: CASSHPLTGVYEQYF
CDR3 DNA: TGTGCCAGCAGCCATCCATTGACAGGGGTCTACGAGCAGTACTTC

CDR3 length: 16
J gene: TRBJ1-1
D gene: NA
V gene: TRBV15
clone size: few
CDR3 protein: CATRDTARGMNTEAFF
CDR3 DNA: TGTGCCACCAGAGATACGGCCAGGGGTATGAACACTGAAGCTTTCTTT

CDR3 length: 15
J gene: TRBJ1-5
D gene: TRBD1
V gene: TRBV9
clone size: NA
CDR3 protein: CASSETGQGNQPQHF
CDR3 DNA: TGTGCCAGCAGCGAAACGGGACAGGGCAATCAGCCCCAGCATTTT

CDR3 length: 14
J gene: TRBJ1-4
D gene: NA
V gene: TRBV27
clone size: NA
CDR3 protein: CASKRRDTGEKLFF
CDR3 DNA: TGTGCCAGCAAGAGACGGGACACGGGTGAAAAACTGTTTTTT

CDR3 length: 14
J gene: TRBJ1-5
D gene: NA
V gene: TRBV15
clone size: few
CDR3 protein: CATSRDNSNQPQHF
CDR3 DNA: TGTGCCACCAGCAGAGACAATAGCAATCAGCCCCAGCATTTT

CDR3 length: 16
J gene: TRBJ1-4
D gene: TRBD1
V gene: TRBV7-9
clone size: NA
CDR3 protein: CASSPGTGPTNEKLFF
CDR3 DNA: TGTGCCAGCAGCCCAGGGACAGGGCCAACTAATGAAAAACTGTTTTTT

CDR3 length: 17
J gene: TRBJ2-3
D gene: TRBD2
V gene: TRBV9
clone size: NA
CDR3 protein: CASSGGLAGGPTDTQYF
CDR3 DNA: TGTGCCAGCAGCGGAGGACTAGCGGGGGGCCCCACAGATACGCAGTATTTT

CDR3 length: 12
J gene: TRBJ2-5
D gene: NA
V gene: TRBV24-1
clone size: once
CDR3 protein: CATSDELETQYF
CDR3 DNA: TGTGCCACCAGTGATGAGCTAGAGACCCAGTACTTC

CDR3 length: 12
J gene: TRBJ1-5
D gene: NA
V gene: TRBV7-9
clone size: NA
CDR3 protein: CASSQDSQPQHF
CDR3 DNA: TGTGCCAGCAGCCAAGACAGTCAGCCCCAGCATTTT

CDR3 length: 17
J gene: TRBJ1-3
D gene: NA
V gene: TRBV11-2
clone size: NA
CDR3 protein: CASSLDRARVSGNTIYF
CDR3 DNA: TGTGCCAGCAGCTTAGATCGCGCCAGGGTATCTGGAAACACCATATATTTT

CDR3 length: 16
J gene: TRBJ2-5
D gene: NA
V gene: TRBV6-5
clone size: NA
CDR3 protein: CASSYSDGGPQETQYF
CDR3 DNA: TGTGCCAGCAGTTACTCAGACGGGGGGCCCCAAGAGACCCAGTACTTC

CDR3 length: 12
J gene: TRBJ1-2
D gene: NA
V gene: TRBV19
clone size: NA
CDR3 protein: CASSAFNNGYTF
CDR3 DNA: TGTGCCAGTAGTGCCTTTAACAATGGCTACACCTTC

CDR3 length: 14
J gene: TRBJ1-1
D gene: NA
V gene: TRBV27
clone size: NA
CDR3 protein: CASSFGEQMARAFF
CDR3 DNA: TGTGCCAGCAGTTTCGGCGAACAGATGGCCCGAGCTTTCTTT

CDR3 length: 13
J gene: TRBJ2-3
D gene: NA
V gene: TRBV6-1
clone size: NA
CDR3 protein: CASSDPPTDTQYF
CDR3 DNA: TGTGCCAGCAGTGACCCTCCCACAGATACGCAGTATTTT

CDR3 length: 16
J gene: TRBJ1-2
D gene: TRBD1
V gene: TRBV7-9
clone size: NA
CDR3 protein: CASSPRTGEKLYGYTF
CDR3 DNA: TGTGCCAGCAGCCCCCGGACAGGGGAAAAGCTCTATGGCTACACCTTC

CDR3 length: 15
J gene: TRBJ1-2
D gene: TRBD1
V gene: TRBV2
clone size: NA
CDR3 protein: CASSEPGQGLLGYTF
CDR3 DNA: TGTGCCAGCAGTGAACCGGGACAGGGGCTCCTCGGCTACACCTTC

CDR3 length: 15
J gene: TRBJ2-3
D gene: NA
V gene: TRBV11-1
clone size: NA
CDR3 protein: CASSLGAASTDTQYF
CDR3 DNA: TGTGCCAGCAGCTTAGGGGCAGCCAGCACAGATACGCAGTATTTT

CDR3 length: 12
J gene: TRBJ2-7
D gene: NA
V gene: TRBV19
clone size: NA
CDR3 protein: CASSPRPYEQYF
CDR3 DNA: TGTGCCAGTAGTCCCCGTCCCTACGAGCAGTACTTC

CDR3 length: 15
J gene: TRBJ1-2
D gene: NA
V gene: TRBV18
clone size: few
CDR3 protein: CASSPRDTTNYGYTF
CDR3 DNA: TGTGCCAGCTCACCTCGGGACACTACTAACTATGGCTACACCTTC

CDR3 length: 15
J gene: TRBJ2-1
D gene: TRBD2
V gene: TRBV10-1
clone size: NA
CDR3 protein: CASSEGLAGYNEQFF
CDR3 DNA: TGCGCCAGCAGTGAGGGCTTAGCGGGCTACAATGAGCAGTTCTTC

CDR3 length: 11
J gene: TRBJ2-7
D gene: NA
V gene: TRBV15
clone size: NA
CDR3 protein: CATSRTDEQYF
CDR3 DNA: TGTGCCACCAGCAGGACTGACGAGCAGTACTTC

CDR3 length: 14
J gene: TRBJ1-1
D gene: NA
V gene: TRBV19
clone size: NA
CDR3 protein: CASSIRTENIEAFF
CDR3 DNA: TGTGCCAGTAGTATCCGGACAGAAAACATTGAAGCTTTCTTT

CDR3 length: 14
J gene: TRBJ1-4
D gene: NA
V gene: TRBV5-1
clone size: NA
CDR3 protein: CASTQGSTNEKLFF
CDR3 DNA: TGCGCCAGCACCCAGGGGTCAACTAATGAAAAACTGTTTTTT

CDR3 length: 14
J gene: TRBJ1-6
D gene: NA
V gene: TRBV19
clone size: NA
CDR3 protein: CASSKIGVGSPLHF
CDR3 DNA: TGTGCCAGTAGTAAAATCGGGGTGGGCTCACCCCTCCACTTT

CDR3 length: 16
J gene: TRBJ1-6
D gene: TRBD1
V gene: TRBV2
clone size: NA
CDR3 protein: CASRDRQGIYNSPLHF
CDR3 DNA: TGTGCCAGCAGGGACCGACAGGGCATCTATAATTCACCCCTCCACTTT

CDR3 length: 13
J gene: TRBJ1-2
D gene: TRBD1
V gene: TRBV10-3
clone size: once
CDR3 protein: CAISEDRDYGYTF
CDR3 DNA: TGTGCCATCAGTGAGGACAGGGACTATGGCTACACCTTC

CDR3 length: 14
J gene: TRBJ1-1
D gene: NA
V gene: TRBV10-3
clone size: NA
CDR3 protein: CAIRSDKLNTEAFF
CDR3 DNA: TGTGCCATCAGGTCGGACAAGCTGAACACTGAAGCTTTCTTT

CDR3 length: 15
J gene: TRBJ2-1
D gene: NA
V gene: TRBV7-3
clone size: NA
CDR3 protein: CASSFGGVDYNEQFF
CDR3 DNA: TGTGCCAGCAGCTTCGGCGGGGTAGATTACAATGAGCAGTTCTTC

CDR3 length: 15
J gene: TRBJ2-7
D gene: TRBD2
V gene: TRBV6-2/TRBV6-3
clone size: large
CDR3 protein: CASSRSELAASEQYF
CDR3 DNA: TGTGCCAGCAGTCGCTCTGAACTAGCGGCGAGTGAGCAGTACTTC

CDR3 length: 15
J gene: TRBJ2-1
D gene: TRBD1
V gene: TRBV6-6
clone size: NA
CDR3 protein: CASSYRQGSMGEQFF
CDR3 DNA: TGTGCCAGCAGTTACCGACAGGGTAGCATGGGAGAGCAGTTCTTC

CDR3 length: 13
J gene: TRBJ2-7
D gene: TRBD2
V gene: TRBV18
clone size: once
CDR3 protein: CASSSGTSAEQYF
CDR3 DNA: TGTGCCAGCTCATCCGGGACTAGCGCCGAGCAGTACTTC

CDR3 length: 11
J gene: TRBJ1-1
D gene: NA
V gene: TRBV29-1
clone size: NA
CDR3 protein: CSAGEGTEAFF
CDR3 DNA: TGCAGCGCAGGGGAAGGGACTGAAGCTTTCTTT

CDR3 length: 14
J gene: TRBJ2-7
D gene: TRBD1
V gene: TRBV5-1
clone size: NA
CDR3 protein: CASSLVQGASEQYF
CDR3 DNA: TGCGCCAGCAGCTTGGTGCAGGGGGCATCCGAGCAGTACTTC

CDR3 length: 13
J gene: TRBJ1-2
D gene: NA
V gene: TRBV3-1/TRBV3-2
clone size: NA
CDR3 protein: CASSQEPVYGYTF
CDR3 DNA: TGTGCCAGCAGCCAAGAACCAGTCTATGGCTACACCTTC

CDR3 length: 13
J gene: TRBJ1-2
D gene: TRBD1
V gene: TRBV6-2/TRBV6-3
clone size: NA
CDR3 protein: CASSDRGDYGYTF
CDR3 DNA: TGTGCCAGCAGCGACAGGGGGGACTATGGCTACACCTTC

CDR3 length: 15
J gene: TRBJ2-7
D gene: NA
V gene: TRBV4-3
clone size: NA
CDR3 protein: CASSQGTGKSYEQYF
CDR3 DNA: TGCGCCAGCAGCCAAGGAACAGGGAAGTCCTACGAGCAGTACTTC

CDR3 length: 15
J gene: TRBJ1-5
D gene: TRBD1
V gene: TRBV19
clone size: NA
CDR3 protein: CASSMGWTGIEPQHF
CDR3 DNA: TGTGCCAGTAGTATGGGCTGGACAGGGATCGAGCCCCAGCATTTT